These 17 T cell receptor beta chains were sequenced from one sample in a study of radiotherapy plus CTLA-4 blockade in lung cancer. Generated by immunoSEQ multiplex PCR, the TCRdb table keeps only in-frame clones and is missing some. The sample lists 77,000 or so clones, under 75% seen once, with over 9% in the top ten. The sample consisted of peripheral blood, taken from a patient treated with radiotherapy plus ipilimumab. These receptors were collected from a human donor with non-small cell lung cancer whose response to radiotherapy plus ipilimumab could not be evaluated.

Here the CDR3 reads CASSLYRVTEAFF. In nucleotides, the CDR3 is TGTGCCAGCAGCTTGTACAGGGTCACTGAAGCTTTCTTT. V is TRBV5-8 and J is TRBJ1-1, with a possible D match to TRBD1 (6 bases). The CDR3 has 13 amino acids. Per the germline V gene, CDR1 is SGHTS and CDR2 is YDEGEE. V gave up 1 base and J gave up 4 bases, with 8 bases separating them.

The J gene is TRBJ2-1, the V gene TRBV11-2; D ambiguous. The germline V and J ends were trimmed by 1 base and 10 bases, with 11 bases remaining between them. The CDR3 consists of 13 residues. The V gene's germline CDR1 is SGHAT and CDR2 FQNNGV. The CDR3 DNA reads TGTGCCAGCAGCTTAGGGTCAACTCAAGAGCAGTTCTTC. It encodes CASSLGSTQEQFF.

The J gene is TRBJ1-3, the V gene TRBV14; no clear D. This CDR3 region has 14 residues. V was cut by 1 base and J by 3 bases, with 7 bases left in between. In germline, CDR1 is SGHDN, CDR2 FVKESK. The CDR3 sequence: CASSQGSFGNTIYF. The DNA for the CDR3 is TGTGCCAGCAGCCAAGGTAGTTTTGGAAACACCATATATTTT.

By sample share, this clone is medium-sized. The rearrangement links TRBV9 to TRBJ2-1; 9 nucleotides line up with TRBD1. The ends lost 3 bases at V and 9 bases at J; junction bases unmatched: 13. The germline V gene encodes CDR1 SGDLS and CDR2 YYNGEE. This CDR3 region has 16 residues. The CDR3: CASSGEDRGFFIEQFF. In DNA form, the CDR3 reads TGTGCCAGCAGCGGAGAGGACAGGGGATTCTTCATTGAGCAGTTCTTC. Using reference TRBV9 and TRBJ2-1 for the parts outside the CDR3, the full variable domain is DSGVTQTPKHLITATGQRVTLRCSPRSGDLSVYWYQQSLDQGLQFLIQYYNGEERAKGNILERFSAQQFPDLHSELNLSSLELGDSALYFCASSGEDRGFFIEQFFGPGTRLTVL.

The chain links TRBV29-1 to TRBJ2-5, with a tentative D call TRBD2 (6 bases). This CDR3 spans 12 amino acids. V lost 7 bases to trimming and J lost 4 bases, with 13 bases between them. Germline assignment: CDR1 SQVTM and CDR2 ANQGSEA. CDR3: CSGRGEAETQYF. The DNA of the CDR3 is TGCAGCGGTAGAGGGGAGGCAGAGACCCAGTACTTC.

The table lists this clone with a few counts. The chain carries TRBV9 and TRBJ1-2; the D is unclear. The germline gives CDR1 SGDLS, CDR2 YYNGEE. This CDR3 region has 14 residues. V was trimmed by 0 bases and J by 4 bases, leaving 10 bases between them. The CDR3 nucleotides are TGTGCCAGCAGCGTAGGGGGAGGGTTCTATGGCTACACCTTC. Residues: CASSVGGGFYGYTF.

The rearrangement joins TRBV28 to TRBJ2-5, with 8 nucleotides matching TRBD2. Germline loops: CDR1 MDHEN, CDR2 SYDVKM. CDR3 size: 12 residues. Germline trimming cut 6 bases from V and 9 bases from J; bases unmatched to any gene: 6. CDR3 sequence reads: CASRYSGTAQYF. CDR3 DNA: TGTGCCAGCAGATATAGCGGGACGGCCCAGTACTTC.

The chain links TRBV4-3 to TRBJ1-1; a weak D match, TRBD1 (6 bases). Per the germline V gene, CDR1 is LGHNA and CDR2 is YSLEER. CDR3 size: 14 residues. The V end was cut by 2 bases, the J end by 6 bases, with 13 bases between. The CDR3 loop is CASSQQTGDAEAFF. The CDR3 region has the DNA TGCGCCAGCAGCCAACAGACAGGAGACGCTGAAGCTTTCTTT.

The chain links TRBV2 to TRBJ2-1, with 8 bases identical to TRBD1. Germline CDR1 is SNHLY and CDR2 is FYNNEI. The V segment lost 5 bases and the J segment 1 base; nucleotides outside the gene matches: 7. The CDR3 is 16 residues long. The CDR3 nucleotides read TGTGCCAGCAGTCTGGACAGGGCGGTTTCCTACAATGAGCAGTTCTTC. Translated, it gives CASSLDRAVSYNEQFF.

In nucleotides, the CDR3 is TGCGCCAGCAGCCCGCACCATTTAGACTATGGCTACACCTTC. Its translation: CASSPHHLDYGYTF. The chain couples TRBV4-3 to TRBJ1-2; D ambiguous. The CDR3 contains 14 residues. V lost 4 bases to trimming and J lost 3 bases, with 12 bases between them. Germline assignment: CDR1 LGHNA and CDR2 YSLEER.

V usage is TRBV5-1 and J usage is TRBJ2-7; 7 bases align to TRBD1. The V gene's germline CDR1 is SGHRS and CDR2 YFSETQ. The length of the CDR3 is 16 residues. The junction had 16 bases not matched to a gene; V was cut back by 6 bases and J by 4 bases. DNA of the CDR3: TGCGCCAGCAATCTCTCCCCTTCCGGGACAGTTTACGAGCAGTACTTC. It codes for CASNLSPSGTVYEQYF. The whole variable domain, remainder taken from reference TRBV5-1 and TRBJ2-7, is KAGVTQTPRYLIKTRGQQVTLSCSPISGHRSVSWYQQTPGQGLQFLFEYFSETQRNKGNFPGRFSGRQFSNSRSEMNVSTLELGDSALYLCASNLSPSGTVYEQYFGPGTRLTVT.

This clone was counted only a few times. This rearrangement joins TRBV4-1 to TRBJ2-3; 7 bases line up with TRBD1. The trim removed 3 bases at V and 4 bases at J, leaving 10 bases unmatched. The germline gives CDR1 MGHRA, CDR2 YSYEKL. The CDR3 length is 16 residues. The CDR3 nucleotides are TGCGCCAGCAGCCAGGCGAAGGGACAGCCAGCAGATACGCAGTATTTT. Protein product: CASSQAKGQPADTQYF.

This clone came up a few times. CDR3 bases: TGTGCCAGCAGACCCGACGGAGATCATGGCTACACCTTC. This gives the protein CASRPDGDHGYTF. The chain employs TRBV6-5 and TRBJ1-2; the D is unclear. CDR3 length equals 13 residues. Trimming shortened V by 6 bases and J by 6 bases, and 14 bases separated the two germline ends. Germline CDR1 reads MNHEY; CDR2 reads SVGAGI.

The chain employs TRBV7-2 and TRBJ1-2; TRBD1 matches at 8 bases. J was trimmed by 6 bases and V by 2 bases; bases with no gene match: 5. This CDR3 has 14 amino acids. The germline V gene encodes CDR1 SGHTA and CDR2 FQGNSA. The CDR3 region has the DNA TGTGCCAGCAGCTTATTCGACAGGGGCCATGGCTACACCTTC. It specifies CASSLFDRGHGYTF.

V usage is TRBV10-3 and J usage is TRBJ2-1; weak D call: TRBD2 (6 bases). Germline CDR1 is ENHRY and CDR2 is SYGVKD. The CDR3 contains 17 residues. Trimming took 6 bases from V and 0 from J, leaving 18 bases between them. The CDR3 is CAIRDEGTGSSYNEQFF. The CDR3 DNA reads TGTGCCATCAGAGACGAGGGGACTGGCAGCTCCTACAATGAGCAGTTCTTC.

The chain links TRBV28 to TRBJ1-4, with a tentative D call TRBD1 (5 bases). Germline lookup yields CDR1 MDHEN and CDR2 SYDVKM. The CDR3 sequence is 16 residues long. The V end lost 11 bases, the J end lost 7 bases, and 26 bases lay between the germline ends. The CDR3 DNA reads as TGTGCCTGCCAAGGGGTAGATGGGGTGAACGGTGAAAAACTGTTTTTT. This translates into CACQGVDGVNGEKLFF.

As to this clone: Germline is not matched at one junction end, which may reflect a read error. The chain has TRBV18 and TRBJ2-7, with D unresolved. CDR1 is KGHSH and CDR2 is LQKENI in the germline V gene. The CDR3 spans 13 residues. The CDR3: CASSRVESYAQYF. The CDR3 region has the DNA TGTGCCAGCTCACGTGTTGAATCCTACGCGCAGTACTTC. Together with reference TRBV18 and TRBJ2-7, the CDR3 gives the full variable domain: NAGVMQNPRHLVRRRGQEARLRCSPMKGHSHVYWYRQLPEEGLKFMVYLQKENIIDESGMPKERFSAEFPKEGPSILRIQQVVRGDSAAYFCASSRVESYAQYFGPGTRLTVT.